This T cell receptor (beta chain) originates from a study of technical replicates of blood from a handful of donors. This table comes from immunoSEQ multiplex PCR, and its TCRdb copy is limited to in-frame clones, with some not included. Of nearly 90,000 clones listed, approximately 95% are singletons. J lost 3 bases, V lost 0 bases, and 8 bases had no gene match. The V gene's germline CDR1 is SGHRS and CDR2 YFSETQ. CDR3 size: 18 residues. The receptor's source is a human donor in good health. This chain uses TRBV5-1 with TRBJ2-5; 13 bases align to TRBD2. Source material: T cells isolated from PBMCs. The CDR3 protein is CASSLGTSGRGHKETQYF. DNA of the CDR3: TGCGCCAGCAGCTTGGGGACTAGCGGGAGAGGGCACAAAGAGACCCAGTACTTC. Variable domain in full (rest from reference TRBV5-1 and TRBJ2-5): KAGVTQTPRYLIKTRGQQVTLSCSPISGHRSVSWYQQTPGQGLQFLFEYFSETQRNKGNFPGRFSGRQFSNSRSEMNVSTLELGDSALYLCASSLGTSGRGHKETQYFGPGTRLLVL.